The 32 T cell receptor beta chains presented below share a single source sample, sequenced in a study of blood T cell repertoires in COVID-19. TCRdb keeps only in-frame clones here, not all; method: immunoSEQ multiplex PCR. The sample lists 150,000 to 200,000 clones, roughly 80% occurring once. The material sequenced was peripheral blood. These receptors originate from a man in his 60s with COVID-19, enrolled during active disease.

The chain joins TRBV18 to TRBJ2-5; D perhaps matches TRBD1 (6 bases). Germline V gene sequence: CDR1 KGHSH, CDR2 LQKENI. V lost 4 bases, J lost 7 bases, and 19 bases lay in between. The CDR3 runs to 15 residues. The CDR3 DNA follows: TGTGCCAGCTCACAACGACAGGACCTCAAGAGGACCCAGTACTTC. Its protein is CASSQRQDLKRTQYF.

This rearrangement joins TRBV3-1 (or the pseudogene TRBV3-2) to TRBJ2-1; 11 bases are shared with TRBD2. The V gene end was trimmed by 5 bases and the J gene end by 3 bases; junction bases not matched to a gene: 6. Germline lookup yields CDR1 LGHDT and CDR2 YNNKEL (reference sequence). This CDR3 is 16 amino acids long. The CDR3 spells CASSDSGRAFYNEQFF. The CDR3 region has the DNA TGTGCCAGCAGCGATAGCGGGAGGGCCTTCTACAATGAGCAGTTCTTC.

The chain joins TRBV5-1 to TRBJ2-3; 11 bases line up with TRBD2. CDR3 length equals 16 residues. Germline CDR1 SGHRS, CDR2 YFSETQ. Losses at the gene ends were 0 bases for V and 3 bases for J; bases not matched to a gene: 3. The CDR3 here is CASSLGLAGGTDTQYF. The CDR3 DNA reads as TGCGCCAGCAGCTTGGGTCTAGCGGGAGGAACAGATACGCAGTATTTT. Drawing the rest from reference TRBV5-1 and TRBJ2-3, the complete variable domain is KAGVTQTPRYLIKTRGQQVTLSCSPISGHRSVSWYQQTPGQGLQFLFEYFSETQRNKGNFPGRFSGRQFSNSRSEMNVSTLELGDSALYLCASSLGLAGGTDTQYFGPGTRLTVL.

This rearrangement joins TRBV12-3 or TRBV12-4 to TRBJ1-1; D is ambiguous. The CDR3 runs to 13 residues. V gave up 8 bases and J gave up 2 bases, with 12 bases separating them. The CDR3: CASLYSKNTEAFF. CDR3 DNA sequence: TGTGCCAGCTTATACAGCAAAAACACTGAAGCTTTCTTT.

CDR3 sequence: CASSLNYDTQYF. In DNA, the CDR3 is TGCGCCAGCAGCCTGAACTACGATACGCAGTATTTT. The V and J genes are TRBV5-1 and TRBJ2-3, with unresolved D. From germline, CDR1 is SGHRS and CDR2 YFSETQ. The CDR3 extends over 12 amino acids. Trimming stripped 4 bases from V and 6 bases from J, with 9 bases between.

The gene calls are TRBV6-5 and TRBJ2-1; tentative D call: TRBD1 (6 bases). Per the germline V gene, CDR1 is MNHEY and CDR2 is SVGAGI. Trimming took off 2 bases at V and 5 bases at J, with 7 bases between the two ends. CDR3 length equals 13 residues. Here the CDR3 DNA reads TGTGCCAGCAGTTACGGACAGAACAATGAGCAGTTCTTC. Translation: CASSYGQNNEQFF.

CDR3 DNA sequence: TGTGCCAGCAGCTTTGACAGGCGAACCTACGAGCAGTACTTC. Residues: CASSFDRRTYEQYF. This chain uses TRBV5-5 with TRBJ2-7, with D possibly matching TRBD1 (6 bases). This CDR3 has 14 residues. Deletions cut 2 bases from V and 2 bases from J, with 11 bases between. Germline V gives CDR1 SGHKS, CDR2 YYEKEE (reference sequence). Looking up the rest from reference TRBV5-5 and TRBJ2-7 gives the full variable domain: DAGVTQSPTHLIKTRGQQVTLRCSPISGHKSVSWYQQVLGQGPQFIFQYYEKEERGRGNFPDRFSARQFPNYSSELNVNALLLGDSALYLCASSFDRRTYEQYFGPGTRLTVT.

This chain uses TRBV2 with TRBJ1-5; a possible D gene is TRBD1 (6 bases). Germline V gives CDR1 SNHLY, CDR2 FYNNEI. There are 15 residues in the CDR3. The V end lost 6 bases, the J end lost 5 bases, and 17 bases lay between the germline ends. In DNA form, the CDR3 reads TGTGCCAGCAGCGGAGGACAGTCACACTATCAGCCCCAGCATTTT. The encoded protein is CASSGGQSHYQPQHF.

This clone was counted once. CDR3 sequence: CASARQGVEDTQYF. CDR3 coding DNA: TGCGCCAGCGCCCGACAGGGGGTGGAAGATACGCAGTATTTT. This chain links TRBV10-1 with TRBJ2-3; 9 nucleotides match TRBD1. V shed 8 bases and J 5 bases; nucleotides not matched to a gene: 8. The length of the CDR3 is 14 residues. Germline loops: CDR1 WNHNN, CDR2 SYGVQD (reference sequence).

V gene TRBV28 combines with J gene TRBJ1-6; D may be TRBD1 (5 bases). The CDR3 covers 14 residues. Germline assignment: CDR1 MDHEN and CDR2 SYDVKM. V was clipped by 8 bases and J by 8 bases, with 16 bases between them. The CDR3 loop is CASGMGLKHSPLHF. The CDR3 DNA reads TGTGCCAGCGGAATGGGACTTAAGCATTCACCCCTCCACTTT.

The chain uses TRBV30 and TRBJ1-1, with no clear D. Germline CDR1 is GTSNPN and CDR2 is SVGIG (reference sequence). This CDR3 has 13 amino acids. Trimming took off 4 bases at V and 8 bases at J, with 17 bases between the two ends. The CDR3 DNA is TGTGCCTGGAAGCTCGCGGCCTCCACCGAAGCTTTCTTT. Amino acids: CAWKLAASTEAFF. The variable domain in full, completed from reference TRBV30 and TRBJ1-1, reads SQTIHQWPATLVQPVGSPLSLECTVEGTSNPNLYWYRQAAGRGLQLLFYSVGIGQISSEVPQNLSASRPQDRQFILSSKKLLLSDSGFYLCAWKLAASTEAFFGQGTRLTVV.

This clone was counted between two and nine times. The CDR3 DNA reads TGCGCCAGCAGTGTCCAGGGGGGAACTGAAGCTTTCTTT. Translated: CASSVQGGTEAFF. This rearrangement joins TRBV10-1 to TRBJ1-1; the match to TRBD1 covers 7 bases. This CDR3 spans 13 amino acids. Trimming took 4 bases from V and 5 from J; bases not matched to a gene: 4. The germline V gene encodes CDR1 WNHNN and CDR2 SYGVQD (reference sequence).

CDR3: CASSQGHSGERAFF. DNA for the CDR3: TGCGCCAGCAGCCAAGGTCATTCCGGGGAGAGGGCTTTCTTT. This sequence joins TRBV4-3 and TRBJ1-1; D gene ambiguous. The CDR3 length is 14 residues. The germline gives CDR1 LGHNA, CDR2 YSLEER. Deletions cut 1 base from V and 11 bases from J, with 17 bases between.

The chain's CDR3 is CSVKGSFPNTEAFF. CDR3 in DNA: TGCAGCGTTAAAGGTTCATTTCCGAACACTGAAGCTTTCTTT. V and J are TRBV29-1 and TRBJ1-1; D is undetermined. Looked up from germline, CDR1 is SQVTM and CDR2 is ANQGSEA. V lost 5 bases and J 1 base, leaving 14 bases between the germline ends. CDR3 length: 14 amino acids.

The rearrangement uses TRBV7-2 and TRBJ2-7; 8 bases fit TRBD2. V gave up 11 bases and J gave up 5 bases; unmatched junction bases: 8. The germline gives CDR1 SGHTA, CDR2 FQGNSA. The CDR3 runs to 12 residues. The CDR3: CASGGRFDEQYF. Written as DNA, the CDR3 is TGTGCCTCGGGCGGGAGGTTCGACGAGCAGTACTTC.

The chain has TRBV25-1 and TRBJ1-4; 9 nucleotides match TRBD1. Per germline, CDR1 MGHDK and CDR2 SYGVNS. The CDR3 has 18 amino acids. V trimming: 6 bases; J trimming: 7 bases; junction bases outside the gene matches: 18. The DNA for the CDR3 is TGTGCCAGCAGCCCTTCACTGATCACTGAGACAGGGGGTGAAAAACTGTTTTTT. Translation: CASSPSLITETGGEKLFF.

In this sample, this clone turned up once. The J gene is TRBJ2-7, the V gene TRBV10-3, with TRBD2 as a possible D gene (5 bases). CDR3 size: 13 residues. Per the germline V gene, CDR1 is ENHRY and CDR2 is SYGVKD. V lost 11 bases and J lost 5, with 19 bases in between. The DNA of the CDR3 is TGTGCCGCCTTAAGCGGAGGAGCGGACGAGCAGTACTTC. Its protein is CAALSGGADEQYF.

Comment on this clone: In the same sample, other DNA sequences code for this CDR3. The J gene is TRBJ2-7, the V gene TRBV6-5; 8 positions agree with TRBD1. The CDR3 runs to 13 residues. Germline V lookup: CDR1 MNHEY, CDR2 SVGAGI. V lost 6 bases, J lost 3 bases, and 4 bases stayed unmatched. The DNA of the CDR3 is TGTGCCAGCAGCCCCGACAGGGGCTACGAGCAGTACTTC. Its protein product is CASSPDRGYEQYF.

The DNA of the CDR3 is TGTGCCAGCAGTGGACAGGGTAATTCACCCCTCCACTTT. Protein product: CASSGQGNSPLHF. The V and J genes are TRBV7-2 and TRBJ1-6; 8 nucleotides align to TRBD1. With 6 bases clipped from V and 6 bases from J, the junction kept 1 base outside the gene matches. Per germline, CDR1 SGHTA and CDR2 FQGNSA. The CDR3 totals 13 residues.

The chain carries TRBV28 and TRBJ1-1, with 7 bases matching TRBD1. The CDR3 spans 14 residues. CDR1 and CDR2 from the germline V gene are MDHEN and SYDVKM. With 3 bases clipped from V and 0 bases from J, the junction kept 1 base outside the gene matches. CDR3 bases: TGTGCCAGCAGTTTCGACAGGGTGAACACTGAAGCTTTCTTT. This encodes CASSFDRVNTEAFF. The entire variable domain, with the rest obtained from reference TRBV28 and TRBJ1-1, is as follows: DVKVTQSSRYLVKRTGEKVFLECVQDMDHENMFWYRQDPGLGLRLIYFSYDVKMKEKGDIPEGYSVSREKKERFSLILESASTNQTSMYLCASSFDRVNTEAFFGQGTRLTVV.

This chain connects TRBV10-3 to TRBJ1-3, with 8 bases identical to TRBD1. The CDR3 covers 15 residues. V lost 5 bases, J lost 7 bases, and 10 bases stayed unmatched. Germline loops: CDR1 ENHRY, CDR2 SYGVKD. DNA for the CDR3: TGTGCCATCAGTTCCGGACAGGGTTCAGGGAACACCATATATTTT. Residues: CAISSGQGSGNTIYF.

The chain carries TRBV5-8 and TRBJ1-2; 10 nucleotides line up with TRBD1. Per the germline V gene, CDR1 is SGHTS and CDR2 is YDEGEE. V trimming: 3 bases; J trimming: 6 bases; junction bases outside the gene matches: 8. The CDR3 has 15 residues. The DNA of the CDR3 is TGTGCCAGCAGCTGGTCGGGACAGGGGACAAATGGCTACACCTTC. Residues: CASSWSGQGTNGYTF.

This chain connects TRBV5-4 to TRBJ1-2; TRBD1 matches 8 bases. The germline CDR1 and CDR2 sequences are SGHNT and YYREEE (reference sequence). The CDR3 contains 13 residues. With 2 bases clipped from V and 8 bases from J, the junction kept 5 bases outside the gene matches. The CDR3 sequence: CASSFGQGRGYTF. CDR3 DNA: TGTGCCAGCAGCTTCGGACAGGGTCGGGGCTACACCTTC.

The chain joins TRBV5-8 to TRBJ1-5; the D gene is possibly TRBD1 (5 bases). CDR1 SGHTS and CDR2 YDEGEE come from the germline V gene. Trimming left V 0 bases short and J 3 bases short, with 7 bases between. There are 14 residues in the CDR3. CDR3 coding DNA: TGTGCCAGCAGCTTGGGACAGTTCAATCAGCCCCAGCATTTT. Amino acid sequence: CASSLGQFNQPQHF. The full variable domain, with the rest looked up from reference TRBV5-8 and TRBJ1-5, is EAGVTQSPTHLIKTRGQQATLRCSPISGHTSVYWYQQALGLGLQFLLWYDEGEERNRGNFPPRFSGRQFPNYSSELNVNALELEDSALYLCASSLGQFNQPQHFGDGTRLSIL.

The CDR3 protein is CASSLGQGSTEAFF. The CDR3 DNA sequence: TGTGCCAGCAGCTTGGGACAGGGAAGTACTGAAGCTTTCTTT. The chain employs TRBV7-8 and TRBJ1-1; 9 nucleotides line up with TRBD1. The J segment lost 5 bases and the V segment lost 3 bases, leaving 4 bases of the junction unmatched. The germline gives CDR1 SGHVS, CDR2 FQNEAQ. This CDR3 is 14 amino acids long.

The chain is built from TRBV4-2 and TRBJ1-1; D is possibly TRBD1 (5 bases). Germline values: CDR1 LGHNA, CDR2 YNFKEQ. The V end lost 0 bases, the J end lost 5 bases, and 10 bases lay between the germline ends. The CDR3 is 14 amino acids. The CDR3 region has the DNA TGTGCCAGCAGCCAAGAAGTTGGGGGGACTGAAGCTTTCTTT. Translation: CASSQEVGGTEAFF.

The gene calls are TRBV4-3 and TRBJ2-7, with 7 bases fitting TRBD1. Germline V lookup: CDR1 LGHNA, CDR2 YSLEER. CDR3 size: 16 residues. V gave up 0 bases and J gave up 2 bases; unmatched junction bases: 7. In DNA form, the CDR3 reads TGCGCCAGCAGCCAAGATCCCGACAGGGAAGCCTACGAGCAGTACTTC. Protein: CASSQDPDREAYEQYF.

For the CDR3, the DNA is TGTGCCAGCAGCTTAGACAGGGGTGCAGATACGCAGTATTTT. This sequence encodes CASSLDRGADTQYF. The chain uses TRBV7-8 and TRBJ2-3; 7 positions agree with TRBD1. The CDR3 contains 14 residues. Per the germline V gene, CDR1 is SGHVS and CDR2 is FQNEAQ. The ends lost 1 base at V and 4 bases at J; junction bases unmatched: 2.

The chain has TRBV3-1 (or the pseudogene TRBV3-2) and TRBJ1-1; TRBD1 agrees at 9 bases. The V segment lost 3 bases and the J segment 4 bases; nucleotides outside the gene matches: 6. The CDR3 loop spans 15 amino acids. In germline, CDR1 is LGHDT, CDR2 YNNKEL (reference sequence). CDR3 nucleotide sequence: TGTGCCAGCAGCCAGGAGGACAGGGGTTCCACTGAAGCTTTCTTT. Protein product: CASSQEDRGSTEAFF.

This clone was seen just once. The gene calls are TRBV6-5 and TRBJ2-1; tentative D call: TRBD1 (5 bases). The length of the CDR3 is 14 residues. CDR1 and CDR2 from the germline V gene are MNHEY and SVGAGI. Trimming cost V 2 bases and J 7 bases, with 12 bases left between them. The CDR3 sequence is CASSYVRTTNEQFF. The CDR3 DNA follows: TGTGCCAGCAGTTACGTTAGGACAACGAATGAGCAGTTCTTC.

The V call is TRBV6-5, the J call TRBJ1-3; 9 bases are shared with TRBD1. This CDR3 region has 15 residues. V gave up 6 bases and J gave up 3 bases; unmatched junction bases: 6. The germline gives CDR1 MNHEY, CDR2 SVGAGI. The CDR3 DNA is TGTGCCAGCAGGACTGGACAGGGGTTTGGAAACACCATATATTTT. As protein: CASRTGQGFGNTIYF.

CDR3 loop: CASSLTGYGYTF. CDR3 bases: TGTGCCAGCAGTTTAACAGGATATGGCTACACCTTC. The rearrangement joins TRBV28 to TRBJ1-2; perhaps TRBD1 as D (5 bases). Trimming took 2 bases from V and 5 from J, leaving 6 bases between them. Germline V gives CDR1 MDHEN, CDR2 SYDVKM. The length of the CDR3 is 12 residues.